The 30 T cell receptor beta chains listed next were all sequenced from one sample in a study of blood T cell repertoires in COVID-19. Profiled with immunoSEQ multiplex PCR; TCRdb holds only in-frame clones, not every one. The sample shows roughly 150,000 clones, around 91% of them seen only once. Sequenced input: peripheral blood. These receptors all come from a woman in her forties with acute or convalescent COVID-19.

A single count supports this clone. V gene TRBV7-2 combines with J gene TRBJ1-4, with 12 bases lining up with TRBD1. The V segment lost 3 bases and the J segment 7 bases; nucleotides outside the gene matches: 9. The CDR3 has 17 residues. From germline, CDR1 is SGHTA and CDR2 FQGNSA. This CDR3 is CASSLPGQGALVEKLFF. The DNA of the CDR3 is TGTGCCAGCAGCTTGCCGGGACAGGGGGCCCTGGTTGAAAAACTGTTTTTT.

The chain joins TRBV29-1 to TRBJ1-2, with D maybe TRBD1 (6 bases). The length of the CDR3 is 15 residues. Germline V gene data show CDR1 as SQVTM and CDR2 as ANQGSEA. Trimming left V 6 bases short and J 1 base short, with 18 bases between. CDR3 coding DNA: TGCAGCGTGGCCTTTAGGGGGAAGGGTAACTATGGCTACACCTTC. It translates to CSVAFRGKGNYGYTF.

The gene calls are TRBV27 and TRBJ2-7, with 7 bases matching TRBD2. CDR1 is MNHEY, CDR2 SMNVEV, per germline (reference sequence). The CDR3 is 14 residues long. J gave up 6 bases and V 1 base, and 6 bases lay outside the gene matches. The CDR3 DNA reads as TGTGCCAGCAGTTTATGGGGCGGGGGACCCGAGCAGTACTTC. Protein: CASSLWGGGPEQYF.

The chain has TRBV5-1 and TRBJ1-4; TRBD1 agrees at 7 bases. V was clipped by 4 bases and J by 8 bases; unmatched bases: 8. Germline V CDR1 and CDR2: SGHRS, YFSETQ. The CDR3 is made up of 14 amino acids. CDR3 bases: TGCGCCAGCAGCGGAACAGGGGACGTGGAAAAACTGTTTTTT. Amino acids: CASSGTGDVEKLFF.

CDR3 loop: CASSQALGGYGYTF. CDR3 sequence (DNA): TGTGCCAGCAGCCAAGCGTTGGGGGGCTATGGCTACACCTTC. The chain employs TRBV3-1 (or the pseudogene TRBV3-2) and TRBJ1-2; D might be TRBD1 (5 bases). The germline V and J ends were trimmed by 1 base and 4 bases, with 10 bases remaining between them. The CDR3 loop spans 14 amino acids. Germline assignment: CDR1 LGHDT and CDR2 YNNKEL (reference sequence).

The V and J genes are TRBV6-1 and TRBJ1-2; perhaps TRBD1 as D (5 bases). Between the trimmed V and J ends, which lost 1 base and 4 bases, there was a span of 7 bases. Looked up from germline, CDR1 is MNHNS and CDR2 is SASEGT. The CDR3 runs 13 residues. CDR3 amino acids: CASSEVGAYGYTF. The CDR3 DNA sequence: TGTGCCAGCAGTGAAGTAGGGGCCTATGGCTACACCTTC.

The chain couples TRBV12-5 to TRBJ2-1, with D possibly being TRBD2 (5 bases). Germline CDR1 reads LGHNT; CDR2 reads FRNRAP. The V gene lost 8 bases and the J gene lost 6 bases, with 14 bases spanning the gap. The CDR3 covers 13 residues. Here the CDR3 DNA reads TGTGCTAGTCCCGGGGAGAATATCAATGAGCAGTTCTTC. Protein: CASPGENINEQFF.

Concerning this clone itself: Within the sample, other DNA sequences also encode this same CDR3. The chain is built from TRBV28 and TRBJ2-3; D is uncertain. The CDR3 is made up of 11 amino acids. Germline CDR1 and CDR2: MDHEN and SYDVKM. Trimming left V 3 bases short and J 5 bases short, with 3 bases between. CDR3 protein: CASSFLDTQYF. The CDR3 DNA reads as TGTGCCAGCAGTTTCTTAGATACGCAGTATTTT.

The genes are TRBV19 and TRBJ1-1, with D perhaps matching TRBD1 (6 bases). CDR3 length equals 14 residues. Deletions cut 7 bases from V and 4 bases from J, with 16 bases between. Germline lookup yields CDR1 LNHDA and CDR2 SQIVND (reference sequence). This CDR3 is CASNDGARGTEAFF. CDR3 nucleotide sequence: TGTGCCAGTAACGACGGGGCCAGGGGCACTGAAGCTTTCTTT.

This sequence joins TRBV19 and TRBJ2-7, with 7 bases lining up with TRBD1. Germline V gene sequence: CDR1 LNHDA, CDR2 SQIVND (reference sequence). Trimming took 5 bases from V and 0 from J; bases not matched to a gene: 7. This CDR3 comprises 15 residues. The CDR3 DNA reads as TGTGCCAGTAGTGAACAGGGGCCTTACTCCTACGAGCAGTACTTC. This translates into CASSEQGPYSYEQYF.

V and J are TRBV24-1 and TRBJ1-1, with TRBD1 matching 11 bases. After removal of 4 bases from V and 11 bases from J, the junction contained 11 bases not matched to a gene. Germline CDR1 is KGHDR and CDR2 is SFDVKD. The CDR3 is 15 residues long. In nucleotides, the CDR3 is TGTGCCACCAGTGACCTAGGGACAGGGGGGATGAGGGCTTTCTTT. This sequence encodes CATSDLGTGGMRAFF.

The J gene is TRBJ2-1, the V gene TRBV3-1 (or the pseudogene TRBV3-2); 9 bases line up with TRBD1. The CDR3 runs to 15 residues. Germline V gives CDR1 LGHDT, CDR2 YNNKEL (reference sequence). V shed 1 base, J shed 2 bases, and the junction held 0 bases outside the gene matches. The CDR3 sequence is CASSQGQGAYNEQFF. The CDR3 DNA is TGTGCCAGCAGCCAAGGACAGGGGGCCTACAATGAGCAGTTCTTC.

The chain uses TRBV12-3 or TRBV12-4 and TRBJ1-2; the D gene is possibly TRBD1 (5 bases). This CDR3 is 13 amino acids long. Trimming took 1 base from V and 11 from J, leaving 14 bases between them. CDR3 nucleotide sequence: TGTGCCAGCAGTTTAGTATTAGGGGATAGTTACACCTTC. Translating it yields CASSLVLGDSYTF.

V usage is TRBV7-9 and J usage is TRBJ2-4, with D tentatively TRBD1 (5 bases). With 3 bases removed from V and 9 bases from J, the gap between germline ends came to 15 bases. This CDR3 comprises 14 residues. The germline V gene has CDR1 SEHNR and CDR2 FQNEAQ (reference sequence). For the CDR3, the DNA is TGTGCCAGCAGCTTCATTGGGGCCCAAGTCATTCAGTACTTC. Encoded protein: CASSFIGAQVIQYF. The full variable domain, its missing parts supplied by reference TRBV7-9 and TRBJ2-4, is DTGVSQNPRHKITKRGQNVTFRCDPISEHNRLYWYRQTLGQGPEFLTYFQNEAQLEKSRLLSDRFSAERPKGSFSTLEIQRTEQGDSAMYLCASSFIGAQVIQYFGAGTRLSVL.

This clone was seen only once. V usage is TRBV7-9 and J usage is TRBJ1-1; no firm D call. Germline V CDR1 and CDR2: SEHNR, FQNEAQ (reference sequence). V lost 5 bases, J lost 1 base, and 20 bases lay in between. This CDR3 is 17 amino acids long. The CDR3, as DNA: TGTGCCAGCAGCCCCCTTGTTGGCTCCCGGGGGAACACTGAAGCTTTCTTT. It specifies CASSPLVGSRGNTEAFF.

V and J are TRBV19 and TRBJ2-7; maybe TRBD1 (6 bases). This CDR3 has 13 amino acids. The V end was cut by 7 bases, the J end by 6 bases, with 16 bases between. CDR1 LNHDA and CDR2 SQIVND come from the germline V gene (reference sequence). CDR3 coding DNA: TGTGCCAGTACCACCCACAGGGCGGCCGAGCAGTACTTC. This sequence encodes CASTTHRAAEQYF.

CDR3 region: CASRLAGPHEQYF. In DNA form, the CDR3 reads TGTGCCAGCAGACTAGCGGGCCCGCACGAGCAGTACTTC. The V and J genes are TRBV12-3 or TRBV12-4 and TRBJ2-7; 9 nucleotides match TRBD2. With 6 bases clipped from V and 5 bases from J, the junction kept 5 bases outside the gene matches. This CDR3 contains 13 residues.

The chain has TRBV3-1 (or the pseudogene TRBV3-2) and TRBJ2-2; no clear D. Trimming shortened V by 6 bases and J by 6 bases, and 11 bases separated the two germline ends. This CDR3 contains 13 residues. Germline V gene data show CDR1 as LGHDT and CDR2 as YNNKEL (reference sequence). CDR3 in DNA: TGTGCCAGCAGTAATTCCCGTGCCGGGGAGCTGTTTTTT. Amino acids: CASSNSRAGELFF.

This clone was observed a single time. V usage is TRBV19 and J usage is TRBJ1-1, with 7 bases identical to TRBD1. Germline CDR1 is LNHDA and CDR2 is SQIVND (reference sequence). With 5 bases clipped from V and 5 bases from J, the junction kept 8 bases outside the gene matches. CDR3 length: 14 residues. The CDR3 reads CASSPDRVGTEAFF. The CDR3 DNA reads as TGTGCCAGTAGTCCCGACAGGGTCGGGACTGAAGCTTTCTTT.

The chain couples TRBV27 to TRBJ2-1; 12 nucleotides match TRBD2. Trimming at V came to 3 bases and at J to 6 bases, leaving 3 bases not matched to a gene. Looked up from germline, CDR1 is MNHEY and CDR2 is SMNVEV (reference sequence). The CDR3 loop spans 15 amino acids. The CDR3 region has the DNA TGTGCCAGCAGTTTGGCTAGCGGGAGGGTCAATGAGCAGTTCTTC. Translation gives CASSLASGRVNEQFF.

V and J are TRBV12-3 or TRBV12-4 and TRBJ1-6; D is ambiguous. V lost 5 bases, J lost 7 bases, and 9 bases lay in between. This CDR3 is 13 amino acids long. The CDR3 coding sequence is TGTGCCAGCAGTCCACGGTTGAATTCACCCCTCCACTTT. This sequence encodes CASSPRLNSPLHF.

The chain joins TRBV28 to TRBJ1-1; D not certain. The CDR3 has 10 amino acids. V gave up 6 bases and J gave up 11 bases, with 10 bases separating them. Germline CDR1 MDHEN, CDR2 SYDVKM. The DNA for the CDR3 is TGTGCCAGCAGCCGGTTGAGCGCTTTCTTT. Translation: CASSRLSAFF.

The chain carries TRBV2 and TRBJ1-6; D is unresolved. The CDR3 has 14 residues. Germline V CDR1 and CDR2: SNHLY, FYNNEI. V lost 3 bases and J 5 bases, leaving 8 bases between the germline ends. CDR3 loop: CASSDGRDNSPLHF. The CDR3 coding sequence is TGTGCCAGCAGTGATGGGCGGGATAATTCACCCCTCCACTTT.

The chain is built from TRBV4-2 and TRBJ2-1; 8 positions agree with TRBD1. Germline CDR1 reads LGHNA; CDR2 reads YNFKEQ. This CDR3 contains 18 residues. With V trimmed by 4 bases and J by 3 bases, 14 bases remained unmatched. As DNA, the CDR3 is TGTGCCAGCAGCCCATTCCAGGGGGCCGTGGGAGTCTACAATGAGCAGTTCTTC. Protein sequence: CASSPFQGAVGVYNEQFF.

V usage is TRBV4-1 and J usage is TRBJ2-7; TRBD2 matches 15 bases. Trimming took 4 bases from V and 2 from J; bases not matched to a gene: 9. CDR1 is MGHRA, CDR2 YSYEKL, per germline. The CDR3 is 18 amino acids. The CDR3 loop is CASSPSGTSGRSPYEQYF. CDR3 nucleotides: TGCGCCAGCAGCCCCTCCGGGACTAGCGGGAGGTCCCCCTACGAGCAGTACTTC.

The genes are TRBV12-3 or TRBV12-4 and TRBJ1-3, with 10 bases fitting TRBD1. CDR3 length: 13 residues. The V and J ends lost 7 bases and 6 bases, in that order; junction bases with no gene match: 3. The CDR3 DNA follows: TGTGCCAGCACCGGGACAGGGGAAAACACCATATATTTT. Protein sequence: CASTGTGENTIYF.

This clone was seen a single time. The J gene is TRBJ2-1, the V gene TRBV6-1; a weak D match, TRBD2 (5 bases). CDR3 length: 14 residues. Germline CDR1 is MNHNS and CDR2 is SASEGT. Trimming took off 2 bases at V and 5 bases at J, with 10 bases between the two ends. CDR3 in amino acids: CASSERTGNNEQFF. The CDR3 DNA is TGTGCCAGCAGTGAAAGAACCGGGAACAATGAGCAGTTCTTC.

V gene TRBV7-8 combines with J gene TRBJ1-3; D call uncertain. The CDR3 covers 16 residues. V was pared by 2 bases and J by 0 bases, with 11 bases between. The germline gives CDR1 SGHVS, CDR2 FQNEAQ. CDR3 DNA: TGTGCCAGCAGCTTATTTATCGAACACTCTGGAAACACCATATATTTT. It is translated as CASSLFIEHSGNTIYF. Filled out from reference TRBV7-8 and TRBJ1-3, the complete variable domain reads GAGVSQSPRYKVAKRGQDVALRCDPISGHVSLFWYQQALGQGPEFLTYFQNEAQLDKSGLPSDRFFAERPEGSVSTLKIQRTQQEDSAVYLCASSLFIEHSGNTIYFGEGSWLTVV.

This clone was detected only once. The V and J genes are TRBV11-1 and TRBJ2-7; maybe TRBD1 (5 bases). V lost 2 bases to trimming and J lost 4 bases, with 12 bases between them. The germline V gene has CDR1 SGHAT and CDR2 FQDESV (reference sequence). The CDR3 is 14 residues long. CDR3 bases: TGTGCCAGCAGCTTATATCAGGGAACTTACGAGCAGTACTTC. Translated, it gives CASSLYQGTYEQYF.

The V and J genes are TRBV5-1 and TRBJ1-3, with TRBD1 identical over 7 bases. Germline V gene lookup returns CDR1 SGHRS and CDR2 YFSETQ. This CDR3 contains 13 residues. V trimming: 3 bases; J trimming: 8 bases; junction bases outside the gene matches: 5. CDR3 coding DNA: TGCGCCAGCAGCTCAACAGGGGTGGACACCATATATTTT. Its translation: CASSSTGVDTIYF.